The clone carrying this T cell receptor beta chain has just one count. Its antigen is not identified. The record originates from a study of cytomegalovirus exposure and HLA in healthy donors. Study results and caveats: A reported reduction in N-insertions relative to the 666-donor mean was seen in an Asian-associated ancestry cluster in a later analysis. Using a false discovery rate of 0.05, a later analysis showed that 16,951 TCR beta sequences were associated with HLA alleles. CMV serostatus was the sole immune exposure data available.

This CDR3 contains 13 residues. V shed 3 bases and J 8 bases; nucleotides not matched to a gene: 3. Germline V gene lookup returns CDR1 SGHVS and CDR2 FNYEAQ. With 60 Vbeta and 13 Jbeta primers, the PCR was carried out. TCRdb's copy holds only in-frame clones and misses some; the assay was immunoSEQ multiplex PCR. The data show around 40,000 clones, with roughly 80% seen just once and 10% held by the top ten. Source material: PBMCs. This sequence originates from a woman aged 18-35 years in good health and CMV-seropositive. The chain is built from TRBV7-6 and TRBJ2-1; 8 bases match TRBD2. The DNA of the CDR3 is TGTGCCAGCAGCTTGGGACTAGGCTATGAGCAGTTCTTC. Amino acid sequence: CASSLGLGYEQFF.